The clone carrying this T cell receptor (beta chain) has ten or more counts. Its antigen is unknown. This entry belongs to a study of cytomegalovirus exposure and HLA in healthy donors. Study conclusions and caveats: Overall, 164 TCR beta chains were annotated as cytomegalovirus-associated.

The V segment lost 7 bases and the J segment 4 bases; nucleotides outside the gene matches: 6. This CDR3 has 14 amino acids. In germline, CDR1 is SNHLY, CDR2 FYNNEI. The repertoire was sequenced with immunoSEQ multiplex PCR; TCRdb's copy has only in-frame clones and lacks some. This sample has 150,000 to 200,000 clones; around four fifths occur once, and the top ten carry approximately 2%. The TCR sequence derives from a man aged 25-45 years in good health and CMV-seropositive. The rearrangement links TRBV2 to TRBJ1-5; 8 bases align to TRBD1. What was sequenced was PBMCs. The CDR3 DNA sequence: TGTGCCAGCACCCAGGGGGCAGGGAATCAGCCCCAGCATTTT. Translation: CASTQGAGNQPQHF. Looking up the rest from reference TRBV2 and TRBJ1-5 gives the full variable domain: EPEVTQTPSHQVTQMGQEVILRCVPISNHLYFYWYRQILGQKVEFLVSFYNNEISEKSEIFDDQFSVERPDGSNFTLKIRSTKLEDSAMYFCASTQGAGNQPQHFGDGTRLSIL.